Following are 18 T cell receptor beta chains from one sample sequenced in a study of cytomegalovirus exposure and HLA in healthy donors. This table comes from immunoSEQ multiplex PCR, and its TCRdb copy is limited to in-frame clones, with some not included. The profile shows fewer than 150,000 clones, almost 85% of them singletons. The sequencing sample was made of PBMCs. These receptors were obtained from a young man in good health and CMV-seropositive.

This clone was counted a single time. The chain links TRBV6-5 to TRBJ1-2; a weak D match, TRBD1 (6 bases). This CDR3 is built from 15 residues. The V and J ends lost 0 bases and 5 bases respectively, with 13 bases between them. Germline V gene sequence: CDR1 MNHEY, CDR2 SVGAGI. The CDR3 loop is CASSYSWGGGYGYTF. The CDR3 DNA follows: TGTGCCAGCAGTTACTCATGGGGAGGGGGGTATGGCTACACCTTC.

Written as DNA, the CDR3 is TGCAGCGTTGAAGTGGGGGGGACAGATACGCAGTATTTT. Protein product: CSVEVGGTDTQYF. The V gene is TRBV29-1, the J gene TRBJ2-3, with 7 bases identical to TRBD2. The CDR3 totals 13 residues. Per germline, CDR1 SQVTM and CDR2 ANQGSEA. The trim removed 1 base at V and 3 bases at J, leaving 1 base unmatched.

The chain carries TRBV4-3 and TRBJ1-6, with D possibly matching TRBD1 (5 bases). This CDR3 spans 16 amino acids. Germline V gene data show CDR1 as LGHNA and CDR2 as YSLEER. Trimming pared 1 base from V and 7 bases from J, leaving 14 bases between. CDR3 DNA: TGCGCCAGCAGCCAAGTGGGGGGAGTCGGGAATTCACCCCTCCACTTT. Protein: CASSQVGGVGNSPLHF.

This chain joins TRBV5-1 and TRBJ2-1; TRBD2 matches at 14 bases. Germline V gene lookup returns CDR1 SGHRS and CDR2 YFSETQ. The V segment lost 4 bases and the J segment 7 bases; nucleotides outside the gene matches: 7. The CDR3 contains 16 residues. CDR3 protein: CASSLAGTSGSNEQFF. The CDR3 DNA sequence: TGCGCCAGCAGCCTTGCCGGGACTAGCGGGAGTAATGAGCAGTTCTTC.

This chain links TRBV11-2 with TRBJ2-3, with TRBD2 identical over 9 bases. Germline-derived CDR1 and CDR2 are SGHAT and FQNNGV. The trim removed 5 bases at V and 5 bases at J, leaving 17 bases unmatched. CDR3 size: 18 residues. The CDR3 loop is CASSLTVVAGENIDTQYF. CDR3 nucleotide sequence: TGTGCCAGCAGCCTAACCGTTGTAGCGGGAGAGAATATAGATACGCAGTATTTT.

This chain joins TRBV6-5 and TRBJ2-1; D call uncertain. V was shortened by 2 bases and J by 0 bases, with 8 bases between the two germline ends. The CDR3 runs 15 residues. Germline V gene lookup returns CDR1 MNHEY and CDR2 SVGAGI. CDR3 bases: TGTGCCAGCAGTTACAGTACAAGCTCCTACAATGAGCAGTTCTTC. This gives the protein CASSYSTSSYNEQFF.

V and J are TRBV15 and TRBJ2-7, with 7 bases lining up with TRBD1. V dropped 0 bases and J dropped 2; count of bases not matched to a gene: 10. Looked up from germline, CDR1 is LNHNV and CDR2 is YYDKDF (reference sequence). CDR3 length: 17 residues. CDR3: CATSRDKVAGGAYEQYF. As DNA, the CDR3 is TGTGCCACCAGCAGAGATAAAGTAGCAGGGGGAGCCTACGAGCAGTACTTC.

The rearrangement joins TRBV7-9 to TRBJ2-1, with D tentatively TRBD2 (5 bases). Germline assignment: CDR1 SEHNR and CDR2 FQNEAQ (reference sequence). This CDR3 spans 15 amino acids. Trimming left V 0 bases short and J 7 bases short, with 13 bases between. CDR3 bases: TGTGCCAGCAGCTTAGCGAGGGTGGGTGGAAATGAGCAGTTCTTC. Translating gives CASSLARVGGNEQFF.

This chain links TRBV28 with TRBJ1-1; D gene ambiguous. Trimming left V 4 bases short and J 7 bases short, with 10 bases between. Germline lookup yields CDR1 MDHEN and CDR2 SYDVKM. The CDR3 consists of 12 residues. This chain's CDR3 is CASSYTGFEAFF. CDR3 coding DNA: TGTGCCAGCAGTTATACGGGGTTTGAAGCTTTCTTT.

The chain couples TRBV6-6 to TRBJ1-2; 7 nucleotides agree with TRBD1. Germline V gene sequence: CDR1 MNHNY, CDR2 SVGAGI (reference sequence). With 6 bases clipped from V and 4 bases from J, the junction kept 8 bases outside the gene matches. The CDR3 sequence is 14 residues long. The CDR3 loop reads CASREMDRIYGYTF. CDR3 nucleotides: TGTGCCAGCAGGGAAATGGACAGGATCTATGGCTACACCTTC.

The gene calls are TRBV7-3 and TRBJ1-2; D is possibly TRBD1 (5 bases). V was clipped by 5 bases and J by 0 bases, with 13 bases between them. CDR1 and CDR2 from the germline V gene are SGHTA and FQGTGA. The CDR3 runs 15 residues. DNA for the CDR3: TGTGCCAGCAGCCCGACAGCTTCTGCTAACTATGGCTACACCTTC. Its protein is CASSPTASANYGYTF.

This sequence joins TRBV4-1 and TRBJ2-5, with D possibly TRBD2 on 6 matching bases. The CDR3 runs to 15 residues. V was trimmed by 0 bases and J by 6 bases, leaving 14 bases between them. Germline V gene sequence: CDR1 MGHRA, CDR2 YSYEKL. CDR3 nucleotide sequence: TGCGCCAGCAGCCAAGATGGAACTAGCAGTAAGACCCAGTACTTC. Its translation is CASSQDGTSSKTQYF.

This clone was picked up one time. The chain recombines TRBV14 with TRBJ2-2; D perhaps matches TRBD1 (5 bases). Germline V lookup: CDR1 SGHDN, CDR2 FVKESK. CDR3 length: 14 residues. V was cut by 5 bases and J by 4 bases, with 11 bases left in between. The CDR3 sequence: CASSATRGTGELFF. The CDR3 DNA sequence: TGTGCCAGCAGCGCAACAAGGGGCACCGGGGAGCTGTTTTTT. Supplemented by reference TRBV14 and TRBJ2-2, the full variable domain reads EAGVTQFPSHSVIEKGQTVTLRCDPISGHDNLYWYRRVMGKEIKFLLHFVKESKQDESGMPNNRFLAERTGGTYSTLKVQPAELEDSGVYFCASSATRGTGELFFGEGSRLTVL.

This clone was counted a single time. The chain is built from TRBV28 and TRBJ1-5; perhaps TRBD1 as D (6 bases). The CDR3 length is 14 residues. The V gene's germline CDR1 is MDHEN and CDR2 SYDVKM. V was clipped by 11 bases and J by 5 bases, with 19 bases between them. CDR3 residues: CASADSRGYQPQHF. The CDR3 DNA reads TGTGCCTCCGCGGACAGCCGAGGGTATCAGCCCCAGCATTTT.

The chain recombines TRBV20-1 with TRBJ1-4; the D is unclear. Germline V gives CDR1 DFQATT, CDR2 SNEGSKA (reference sequence). CDR3 length: 11 residues. With 2 bases removed from V and 5 bases from J, the gap between germline ends came to 3 bases. CDR3 sequence: CSARRNEKLFF. Written as DNA, the CDR3 is TGCAGTGCTAGACGGAATGAAAAACTGTTTTTT.

V and J are TRBV7-2 and TRBJ2-1, with 7 nucleotides matching TRBD2. With V trimmed by 3 bases and J by 4 bases, 6 bases remained unmatched. Germline lookup yields CDR1 SGHTA and CDR2 FQGNSA. The CDR3 totals 15 residues. CDR3 region: CASSFAASGYNEQFF. The CDR3 bases are TGTGCCAGCAGCTTCGCGGCTAGCGGATACAATGAGCAGTTCTTC.

CDR3 DNA: TGCGCCAGCAGCCCCCCGACAGGGAGGTTGGACATTCAGTACTTC. This codes for CASSPPTGRLDIQYF. The chain recombines TRBV4-1 with TRBJ2-4; D is perhaps TRBD1 (7 bases). The CDR3 has 15 residues. Deletions cut 4 bases from V and 8 bases from J, with 18 bases between. The V gene's germline CDR1 is MGHRA and CDR2 YSYEKL.

The chain's CDR3 is CASRHQTESSYEQYF. The CDR3 DNA reads TGTGCCAGCAGACACCAGACAGAGAGCTCCTACGAGCAGTACTTC. V is TRBV5-4 and J is TRBJ2-7, with D maybe TRBD1 (5 bases). CDR3 size: 15 residues. From germline, CDR1 is SGHNT and CDR2 YYREEE (reference sequence). V shed 5 bases and J shed 0 bases, with 15 bases lying between them.